This is a list of T cell receptor beta chains from one sample in a study of shared clonotypes between healthy human individuals. The method was immunoSEQ multiplex PCR; TCRdb's version includes in-frame clones alone and lacks a portion of them. The profile shows fewer than 3 million clones, 85% to 95% of them singletons. Material for sequencing was naive CD4+ T cells from PBMCs. Every receptor here comes from a man younger than 35 in good health. Some clones in this sample may be carry-over from other donors' samples. CDR3s include the opening cysteine and the closing phenylalanine or tryptophan. Each record gives: V gene, J gene, CDR3 length, CDR3 protein.

TRBV7-9	TRBJ1-2	14	CASSLKQGADGYTF
TRBV5-1	TRBJ2-3	15	CASSKLGILTDTQYF
TRBV19	TRBJ2-1	15	CASSYGSGTYNEQFF
TRBV6-6	TRBJ1-2	16	CASSSVTPRGVYGYTF
TRBV28	TRBJ2-5	13	CASSFGQGGTQYF
TRBV5-1	TRBJ1-2	13	CASSLQANYGYTF
TRBV11-3	TRBJ2-3	15	CASSQGQGAADTQYF
TRBV29-1	TRBJ1-2	13	CSVVGQLNYGYTF
TRBV7-2	TRBJ2-2	16	CASSWTSVTNTGELFF
TRBV5-1	TRBJ1-4	15	CASSLNSRGNEKLFF
TRBV7-2	TRBJ2-7	15	CASSLGQGLSYEQYF
TRBV28	TRBJ2-1	12	CASSSTGYEQFF
TRBV4-1	TRBJ1-3	15	CASSQKTGSGNTIYF
TRBV7-9	TRBJ1-1	13	CASSFERVTEAFF
TRBV2	TRBJ2-5	14	CASRKDRPQETQYF
TRBV27	TRBJ2-5	14	CASSSRQGQETQYF
TRBV2	TRBJ2-2	15	CASSDLQPNTGELFF
TRBV6-4	TRBJ2-2	12	CASSALTGELFF
TRBV6-1	TRBJ2-7	16	CASSDGDRESTYEQYF
TRBV5-5	TRBJ2-6	17	CASITTPTGSGANVLTF
TRBV27	TRBJ2-7	14	CASSLLQSRYEQYF
TRBV4-2	TRBJ2-3	16	CASSQVGRELGDTQYF
TRBV5-1	TRBJ1-1	16	CASSFSPGTGDTEAFF
TRBV9	TRBJ2-7	14	CASSVAPVGGEQYF
TRBV7-9	TRBJ2-2	13	CASSPIPTGELFF
TRBV28	TRBJ1-4	17	CASSSPGGGRRVEKLFF
TRBV6-6	TRBJ2-7	12	CASTSHSYEQYF
TRBV28	TRBJ1-2	14	CASSSPGGHGGYTF
TRBV5-1	TRBJ2-7	15	CASSFQTGSSYEQYF
TRBV6-5	TRBJ1-4	15	CASRGPGQGGEKLFF
TRBV7-2	TRBJ2-2	16	CASSHAGLAPTGELFF
TRBV9	TRBJ2-3	15	CASSPLAARTDTQYF
TRBV4-1	-	16	CASSSNALAASYEQYF
TRBV28	TRBJ1-2	13	CASSLRQGYGYTF
TRBV18	TRBJ2-5	16	CASSPQGLAGGETQYF
TRBV7-9	TRBJ2-5	17	CASSPRRQGASQETQYF
TRBV4-2	TRBJ2-1	19	CASSQVGLAGGIPGNEQFF
TRBV10-3	TRBJ2-5	13	CAISESSSGTQYF
TRBV6-4	TRBJ1-4	12	CASSSPIGKLFF
TRBV4-3	TRBJ1-1	14	CASTPPGGRSEAFF
TRBV7-7	TRBJ2-2	15	CASSVTGDSTGELFF
TRBV6-5	TRBJ2-5	15	CASSRGGTAGETQYF
TRBV30	-	13	CAWSVGDSYEQYF
TRBV7-3	TRBJ2-5	16	CASSLTGRVNQETQYF
TRBV19	TRBJ1-2	13	CASSPGWLYGYTF
TRBV9	TRBJ1-1	13	CASSSTVNTEAFF
TRBV19	TRBJ2-7	13	CASSQGATYEQYF
TRBV5-1	TRBJ2-6	18	CASSPRPLTDSGANVLTF
TRBV19	TRBJ1-5	15	CASSISWGTDSPQHF
TRBV5-1	TRBJ1-1	14	CASSLVAGVTEAFF
TRBV5-1	TRBJ1-2	13	CASSLEMGAGYTF